This TCR beta chain was found in a study of T cell responses to AZD1222 COVID-19 vaccine. Germline-derived CDR1 and CDR2 are MNHEY and SMNVEV (reference sequence). This CDR3 has 16 residues. V dropped 5 bases and J dropped 0 bases, with 11 bases sitting between them. The table came from immunoSEQ multiplex PCR; TCRdb's copy has only in-frame clones and leaves some out. Among fewer than 85,000 clones listed, about 90% were seen once. The chain is built from TRBV27 and TRBJ2-6, with no clear D. This specimen consisted of peripheral blood, obtained on day 0 of MenACWY control vaccination. The TCR sequence derives from an adult in good health. The CDR3 nucleotides are TGTGCCAGCAGTAAAGAAAGAGTCTCTGGGGCCAACGTCCTGACTTTC. It specifies CASSKERVSGANVLTF.